The clone carrying this T cell receptor (beta chain) was detected only once. The entry originates in a study of blood T cell repertoires in COVID-19. With 0 bases removed from V and 0 bases from J, the gap between germline ends came to 17 bases. The V gene's germline CDR1 is LGHNT and CDR2 FRNRAP. CDR3 length: 18 amino acids. Authors' analysis steps: It was from reference gene primer amplification that nucleated cell counts were estimated. Method: immunoSEQ multiplex PCR; TCRdb's copy keeps in-frame clones and lacks some. The V and J calls and clone size come from that table; D and trimming were worked out from the DNA. The table records 280,000 or so clones, over 75% of them present only once.

This sequence originates from a man younger than 30 with active or convalescent COVID-19. The sequencing input was peripheral blood. V usage is TRBV12-5 and J usage is TRBJ1-1; tentative D call: TRBD1 (5 bases). CDR3 sequence reads: CASGLVVGGRNLNTEAFF. The CDR3 DNA sequence: TGTGCTAGTGGTTTGGTAGTCGGGGGTCGGAATTTGAACACTGAAGCTTTCTTT.